A selection of T cell receptor beta chains follows, all from one sample in a study of T cells in localized non-small cell lung cancer. Libraries were prepared by immunoSEQ multiplex PCR; TCRdb keeps only in-frame clonotypes and omits some of them. The table shows tens of thousands of clones, with more than 85% occurring only once. Sequenced here: PBMCs, sampled before any cancer treatment. The receptor source for this set is a man between 40 and 75 years old with stage II squamous cell lung carcinoma. The CDR3 runs from the conserved cysteine through the conserved F or W. The order of the fields is J gene, V gene, CDR3 protein.

>TRBJ1-5|TRBV25-1
CANASKDRSNQPQHF
>TRBJ2-3|TRBV19
CASSTPGQGPTDTQYF
>TRBJ1-2|TRBV9
CASSLGQGKTYGYTF
>TRBJ2-7|TRBV21-1
CAPRDSDYEQYF
>TRBJ2-1|TRBV7-2
CASSQRVGDSLYNEQFF
>TRBJ2-7|TRBV5-1
CASSSGRFGYEQYF
>TRBJ2-7|TRBV27
CASSSGPYEQYF
>TRBJ1-5|TRBV21-1
CASSINRGANTLRGPQHF
>TRBJ2-5|TRBV4-1
CASSQKRGTGETQYF
>TRBJ2-7|TRBV28
CASSLIKGYEQYF
>TRBJ2-7|TRBV7-2
CASSWGRRWDSYEQYF